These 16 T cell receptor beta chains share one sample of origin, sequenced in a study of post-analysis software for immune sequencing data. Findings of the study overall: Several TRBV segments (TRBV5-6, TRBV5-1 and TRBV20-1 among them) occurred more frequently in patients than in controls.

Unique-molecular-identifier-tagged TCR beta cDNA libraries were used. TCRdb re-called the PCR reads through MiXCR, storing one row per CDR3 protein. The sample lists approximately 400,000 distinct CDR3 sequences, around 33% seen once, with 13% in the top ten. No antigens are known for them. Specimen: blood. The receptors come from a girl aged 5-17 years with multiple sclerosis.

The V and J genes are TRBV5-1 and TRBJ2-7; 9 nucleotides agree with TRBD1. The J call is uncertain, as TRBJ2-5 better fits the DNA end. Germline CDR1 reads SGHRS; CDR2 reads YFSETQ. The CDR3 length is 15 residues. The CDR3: CASSLETGGFRTQYF. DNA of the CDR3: TGCGCCAGCAGCTTGGAGACAGGGGGGTTTCGGACCCAGTACTTC.

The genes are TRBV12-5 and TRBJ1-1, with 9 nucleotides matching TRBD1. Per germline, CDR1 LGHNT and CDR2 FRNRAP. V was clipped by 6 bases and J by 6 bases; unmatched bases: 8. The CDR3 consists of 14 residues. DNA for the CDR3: TGTGCTAGTGGGCGACAGGGGGAGATGGCTGAAGCTTTCTTT. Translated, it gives CASGRQGEMAEAFF.

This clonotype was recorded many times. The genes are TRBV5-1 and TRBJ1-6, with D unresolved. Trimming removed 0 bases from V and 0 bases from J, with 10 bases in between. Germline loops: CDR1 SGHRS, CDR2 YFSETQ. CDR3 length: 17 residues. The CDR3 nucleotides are TGCGCCAGCAGCTTGGAGCCGGCTAGCTCCTATAATTCACCCCTCCACTTT. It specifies CASSLEPASSYNSPLHF.

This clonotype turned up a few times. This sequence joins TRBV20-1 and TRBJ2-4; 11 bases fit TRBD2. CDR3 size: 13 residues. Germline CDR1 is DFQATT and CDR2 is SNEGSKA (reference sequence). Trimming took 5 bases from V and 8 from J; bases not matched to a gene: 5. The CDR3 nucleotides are TGCAGTGCTTTAGCGGGGGGGCCGGACATTCAGTACTTC. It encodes CSALAGGPDIQYF.

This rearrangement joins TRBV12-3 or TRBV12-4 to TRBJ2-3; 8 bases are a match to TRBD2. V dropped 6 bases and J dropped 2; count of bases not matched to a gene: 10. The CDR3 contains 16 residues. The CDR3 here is CASRSGGGRLTDTQYF. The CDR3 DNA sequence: TGTGCCAGCAGGTCCGGGGGGGGGCGCCTCACAGATACGCAGTATTTT.

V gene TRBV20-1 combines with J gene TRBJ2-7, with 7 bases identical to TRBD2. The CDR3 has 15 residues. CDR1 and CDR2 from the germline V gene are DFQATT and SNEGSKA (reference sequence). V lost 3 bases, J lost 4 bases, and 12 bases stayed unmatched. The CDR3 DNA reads TGCAGTGCTAGTATCCCTAGACTAGCAGGGTACGAGCAGTACTTC. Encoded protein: CSASIPRLAGYEQYF.

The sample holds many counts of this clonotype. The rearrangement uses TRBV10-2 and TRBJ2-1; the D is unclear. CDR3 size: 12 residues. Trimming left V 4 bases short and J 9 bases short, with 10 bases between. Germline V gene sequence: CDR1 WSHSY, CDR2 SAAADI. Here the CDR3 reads CASSGPHSEQFF. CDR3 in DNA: TGCGCCAGCAGTGGCCCCCACAGTGAGCAGTTCTTC.

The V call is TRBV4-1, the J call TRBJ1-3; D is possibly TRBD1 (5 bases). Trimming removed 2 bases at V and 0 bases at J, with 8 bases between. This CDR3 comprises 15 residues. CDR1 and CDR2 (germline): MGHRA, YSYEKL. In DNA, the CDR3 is TGCGCCAGCAGCCAAACGGGACGCTCTGGAAACACCATATATTTT. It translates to CASSQTGRSGNTIYF.

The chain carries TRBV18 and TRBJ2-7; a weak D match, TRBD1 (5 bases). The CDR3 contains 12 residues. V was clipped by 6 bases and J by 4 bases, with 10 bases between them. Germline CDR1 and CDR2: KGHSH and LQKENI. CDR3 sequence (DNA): TGTGCCAGCTCCGTAAACAGGTACGAGCAGTACTTC. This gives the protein CASSVNRYEQYF.

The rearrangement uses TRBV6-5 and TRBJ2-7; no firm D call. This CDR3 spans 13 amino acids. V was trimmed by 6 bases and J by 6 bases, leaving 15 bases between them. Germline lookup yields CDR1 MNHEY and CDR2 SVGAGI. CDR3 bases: TGTGCCAGCAGAGCGACCCAAGGAAGCGAGCAGTACTTC. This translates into CASRATQGSEQYF.

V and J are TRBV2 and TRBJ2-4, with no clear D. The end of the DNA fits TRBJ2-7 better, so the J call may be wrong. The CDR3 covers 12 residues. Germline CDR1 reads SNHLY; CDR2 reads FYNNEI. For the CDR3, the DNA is TGTGCCAGCAGTGAACGAAACGGCGAGCAGTACTTC. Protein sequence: CASSERNGEQYF.

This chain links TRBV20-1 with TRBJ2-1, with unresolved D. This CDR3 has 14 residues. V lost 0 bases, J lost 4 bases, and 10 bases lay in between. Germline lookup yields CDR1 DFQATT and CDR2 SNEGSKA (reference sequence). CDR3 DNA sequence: TGCAGTGCTAGAGATCCATCCCGGTACAATGAGCAGTTCTTC. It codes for CSARDPSRYNEQFF.

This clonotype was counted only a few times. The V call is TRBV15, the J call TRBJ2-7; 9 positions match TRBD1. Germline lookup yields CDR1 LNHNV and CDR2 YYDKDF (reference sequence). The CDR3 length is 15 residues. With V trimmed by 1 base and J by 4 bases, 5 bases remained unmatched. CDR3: CATSRVGTGNYEQYF. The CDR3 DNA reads TGTGCCACCAGCAGAGTCGGGACAGGGAATTACGAGCAGTACTTC.

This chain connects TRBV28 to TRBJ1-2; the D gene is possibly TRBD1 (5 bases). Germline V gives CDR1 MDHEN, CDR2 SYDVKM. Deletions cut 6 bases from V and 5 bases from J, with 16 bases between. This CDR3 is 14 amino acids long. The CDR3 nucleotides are TGTGCCAGCAGGGATTCCCCGGGACCTTATGGCTACACCTTC. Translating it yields CASRDSPGPYGYTF.

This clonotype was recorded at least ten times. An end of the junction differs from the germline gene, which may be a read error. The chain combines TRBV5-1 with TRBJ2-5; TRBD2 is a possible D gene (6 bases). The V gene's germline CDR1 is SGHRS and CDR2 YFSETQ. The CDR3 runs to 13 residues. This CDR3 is CASSLGGRETQYF. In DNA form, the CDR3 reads TGTGCCAGCAGCTTAGGAGGGAGAGAGACCCAGTACTTC.

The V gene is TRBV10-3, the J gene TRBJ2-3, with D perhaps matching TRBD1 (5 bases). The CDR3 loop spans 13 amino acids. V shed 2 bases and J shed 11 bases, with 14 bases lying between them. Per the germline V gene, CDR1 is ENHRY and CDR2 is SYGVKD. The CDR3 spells CAISETDRRKQYF. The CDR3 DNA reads TGTGCCATCAGTGAGACTGACAGAAGGAAGCAGTATTTT.